The present TCR beta chain was sequenced within a study of T cells in Graves' hyperthyroidism and ophthalmopathy. General study points: Expanded thyroid clonotypes (above 0.001) were mostly also found in blood.

As for this clonotype: Its antigen is unidentified.

Amplification of TCR beta CDR3 regions was performed using RNA transcripts as template. HTBI primers drove first-round RT-PCR of the TCR CDR3. TCRdb processed the multiplex PCR reads anew with MiXCR; each CDR3 protein has one entry. There are roughly 500,000 distinct CDR3 sequences in the sample; 46% occur only once, and under 20% lies in the top ten. This CDR3 comprises 13 residues. The germline V gene has CDR1 SGHTA and CDR2 FQGNSA. V was pared by 4 bases and J by 8 bases, with 4 bases of the junction left unmatched. The receptor's source is an adult woman with Graves' disease, either hyperthyroidism or ophthalmopathy (not recorded which). The chain carries TRBV7-2 and TRBJ2-1; 8 nucleotides match TRBD1. The sequencing input was peripheral blood or thyroid tissue (not recorded which). The CDR3 DNA follows: TGTGCCAGCAGCTCCCAGGGGGCAGATGAGCAGTTCTTC. It is translated as CASSSQGADEQFF.